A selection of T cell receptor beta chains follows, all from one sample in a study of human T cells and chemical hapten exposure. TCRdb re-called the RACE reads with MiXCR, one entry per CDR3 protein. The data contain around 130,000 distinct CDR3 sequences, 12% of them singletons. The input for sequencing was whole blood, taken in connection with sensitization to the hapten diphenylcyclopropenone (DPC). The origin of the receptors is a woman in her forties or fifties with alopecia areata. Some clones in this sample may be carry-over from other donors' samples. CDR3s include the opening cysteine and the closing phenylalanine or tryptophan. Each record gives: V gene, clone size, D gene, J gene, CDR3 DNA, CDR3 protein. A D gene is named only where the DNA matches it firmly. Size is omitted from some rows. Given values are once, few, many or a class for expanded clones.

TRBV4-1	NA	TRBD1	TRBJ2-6	TGCGCCAGCAGCCTAACAGACTCGGACAGGGTCGTAGCTGGGGCCAACGTCCTGACTTTC	CASSLTDSDRVVAGANVLTF
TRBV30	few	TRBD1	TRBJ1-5	TGTGCCTGGAGTCAGGGGGTGGGACAGCCCCAGCATTTT	CAWSQGVGQPQHF
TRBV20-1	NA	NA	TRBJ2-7	TGCAGTGCTAGCCCCTCCCCGGTGAGAAACGAGCAGTACTTC	CSASPSPVRNEQYF
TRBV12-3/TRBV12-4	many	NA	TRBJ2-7	TGTGCCAGCAGTCCCGCGGGGGTTTGGGACACCTCCTACGAGCAGTACTTC	CASSPAGVWDTSYEQYF
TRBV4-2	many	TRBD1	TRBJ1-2	TGTGCCAGCAGCCAAGACGATCGGACAGGGGGCTACACCTTC	CASSQDDRTGGYTF
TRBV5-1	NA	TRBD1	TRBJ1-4	TGCGCCAGCAGCTACAGGGGGACGACTAATGAAAAACTGTTTTTT	CASSYRGTTNEKLFF
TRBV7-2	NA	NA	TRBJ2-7	TGTGCCAGCAGCCAACAACCTGGACGGGGAAGCGAGCAGTACTTC	CASSQQPGRGSEQYF
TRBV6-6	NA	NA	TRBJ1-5	TGTGCCAGCAGTTCGATACAGGACCTTAGCAATCAGCCCCAGCATTTT	CASSSIQDLSNQPQHF
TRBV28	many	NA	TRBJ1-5	TGTGCCAGCAGTTTGGTAAGCAATCAGCCCCAGCATTTT	CASSLVSNQPQHF
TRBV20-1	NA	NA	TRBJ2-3	TGCAGTGCTAGAGTACAGGGGAGGACAGATACGCAGTATTTT	CSARVQGRTDTQYF
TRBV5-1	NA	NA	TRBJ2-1	TGCGCCAGCAGCCGTCAAGAAAGGGTCGATGAGCAGTTCTTC	CASSRQERVDEQFF
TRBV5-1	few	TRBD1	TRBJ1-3	TGCGCCAGCAGCTTGGAGGGACAGGGATACTCTGGAAACACCATATATTTT	CASSLEGQGYSGNTIYF
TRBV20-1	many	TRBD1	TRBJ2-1	TGCAGTGACCCGGGACAGAGGAGCTCCTACAATGAGCAGTTCTTC	CSDPGQRSSYNEQFF
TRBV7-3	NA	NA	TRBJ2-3	TGTGCCAGCAGCACAATTAGGCGCTCTAGCACAGATACGCAGTATTTT	CASSTIRRSSTDTQYF